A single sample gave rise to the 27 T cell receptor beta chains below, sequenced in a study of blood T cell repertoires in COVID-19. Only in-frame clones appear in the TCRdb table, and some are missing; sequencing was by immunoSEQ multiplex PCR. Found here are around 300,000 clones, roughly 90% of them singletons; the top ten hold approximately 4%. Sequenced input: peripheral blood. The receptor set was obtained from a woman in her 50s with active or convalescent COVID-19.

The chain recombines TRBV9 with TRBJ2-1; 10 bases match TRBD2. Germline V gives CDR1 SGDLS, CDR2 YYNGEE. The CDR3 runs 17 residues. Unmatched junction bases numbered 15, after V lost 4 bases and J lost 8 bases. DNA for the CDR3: TGTGCCAGCAGCCGAACCGGGGCTAGCGGGAGTAGGGATGAGCAGTTCTTC. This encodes CASSRTGASGSRDEQFF.

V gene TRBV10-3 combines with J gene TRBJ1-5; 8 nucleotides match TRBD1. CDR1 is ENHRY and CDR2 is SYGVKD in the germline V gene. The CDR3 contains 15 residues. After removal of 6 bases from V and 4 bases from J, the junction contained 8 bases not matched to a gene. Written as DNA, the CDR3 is TGTGCCATCAGCAACCTGACAGGGGCGAATCAGCCCCAGCATTTT. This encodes CAISNLTGANQPQHF.

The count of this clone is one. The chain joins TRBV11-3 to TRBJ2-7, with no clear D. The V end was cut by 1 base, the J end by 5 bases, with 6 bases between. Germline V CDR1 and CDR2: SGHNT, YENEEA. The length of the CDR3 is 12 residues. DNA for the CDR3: TGTGCCAGCAGCTTAGGGCTCAACGAGCAGTACTTC. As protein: CASSLGLNEQYF.

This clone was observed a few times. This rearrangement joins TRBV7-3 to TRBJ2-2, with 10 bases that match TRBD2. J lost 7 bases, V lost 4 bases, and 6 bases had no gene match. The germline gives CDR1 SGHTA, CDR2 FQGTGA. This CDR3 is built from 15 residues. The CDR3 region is CASSSLAGARGELFF. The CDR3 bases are TGTGCCAGCAGCTCCCTAGCGGGGGCCCGCGGGGAGCTGTTTTTT.

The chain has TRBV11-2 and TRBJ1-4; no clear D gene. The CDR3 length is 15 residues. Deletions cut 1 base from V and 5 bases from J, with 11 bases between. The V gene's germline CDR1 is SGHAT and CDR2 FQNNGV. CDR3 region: CASSLGEGGNEKLFF. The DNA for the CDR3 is TGTGCCAGCAGCTTAGGAGAAGGCGGGAATGAAAAACTGTTTTTT.

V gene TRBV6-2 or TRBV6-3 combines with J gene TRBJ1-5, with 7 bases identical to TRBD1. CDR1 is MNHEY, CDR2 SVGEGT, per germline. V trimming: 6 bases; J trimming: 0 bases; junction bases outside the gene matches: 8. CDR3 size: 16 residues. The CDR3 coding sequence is TGTGCCAGCAGCCCGGTTAGGACAGGTAGCAATCAGCCCCAGCATTTT. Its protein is CASSPVRTGSNQPQHF.

This CDR3 reads CASSPNRGTYEQYF. In DNA, the CDR3 is TGTGCCAGCAGCCCGAACAGGGGGACCTACGAGCAGTACTTC. The gene calls are TRBV11-3 and TRBJ2-7; 8 bases are shared with TRBD1. The CDR3 runs to 14 residues. From germline, CDR1 is SGHNT and CDR2 YENEEA. The ends lost 5 bases at V and 2 bases at J; junction bases unmatched: 5.

CDR3 in DNA: TGTGCCAGCAGTTACTCCTCCCAGGGGACTGAAGCTTTCTTT. It is translated as CASSYSSQGTEAFF. The genes are TRBV6-5 and TRBJ1-1, with D maybe TRBD1 (6 bases). V was trimmed by 0 bases and J by 5 bases, leaving 10 bases between them. Germline V gene data show CDR1 as MNHEY and CDR2 as SVGAGI. The CDR3 covers 14 residues.

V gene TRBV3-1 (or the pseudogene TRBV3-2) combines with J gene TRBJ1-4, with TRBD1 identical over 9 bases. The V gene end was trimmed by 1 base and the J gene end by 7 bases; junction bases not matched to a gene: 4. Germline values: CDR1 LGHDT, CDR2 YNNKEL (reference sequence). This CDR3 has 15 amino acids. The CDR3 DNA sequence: TGTGCCAGCAGCCAAGGAGGACAGGGGAGTGAAAAACTGTTTTTT. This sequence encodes CASSQGGQGSEKLFF.

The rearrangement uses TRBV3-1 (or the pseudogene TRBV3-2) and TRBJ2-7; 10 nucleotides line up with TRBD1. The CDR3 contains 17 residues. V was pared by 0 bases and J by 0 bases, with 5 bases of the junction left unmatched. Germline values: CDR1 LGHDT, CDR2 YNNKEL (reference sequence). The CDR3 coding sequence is TGTGCCAGCAGCCAAGATGGGACAGGGGTGAGCTCCTACGAGCAGTACTTC. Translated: CASSQDGTGVSSYEQYF.

DNA for the CDR3: TGCGCCAACTCACAGGGGGCTGGACAGTTCTTC. Protein: CANSQGAGQFF. The chain uses TRBV10-1 and TRBJ2-1, with 9 nucleotides matching TRBD1. J was trimmed by 13 bases and V by 10 bases; bases with no gene match: 8. The CDR3 length is 11 residues. From germline, CDR1 is WNHNN and CDR2 SYGVQD (reference sequence).

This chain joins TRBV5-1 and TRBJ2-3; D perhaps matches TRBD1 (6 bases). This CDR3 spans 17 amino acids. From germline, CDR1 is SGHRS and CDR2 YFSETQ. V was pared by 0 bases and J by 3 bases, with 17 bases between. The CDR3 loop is CASSLGQGLVSTDTQYF. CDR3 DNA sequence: TGCGCCAGCAGCTTGGGTCAGGGGTTGGTTAGTACAGATACGCAGTATTTT.

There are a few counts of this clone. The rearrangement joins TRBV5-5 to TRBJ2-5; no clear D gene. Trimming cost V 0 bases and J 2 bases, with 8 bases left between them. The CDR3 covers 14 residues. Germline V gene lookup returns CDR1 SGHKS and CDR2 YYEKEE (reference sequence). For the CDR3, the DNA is TGTGCCAGCAGCTTGGCCCACAGTCAAGAGACCCAGTACTTC. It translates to CASSLAHSQETQYF.

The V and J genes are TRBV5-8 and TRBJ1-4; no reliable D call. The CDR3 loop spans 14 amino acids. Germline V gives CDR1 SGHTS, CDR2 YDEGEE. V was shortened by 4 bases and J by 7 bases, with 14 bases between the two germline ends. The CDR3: CASSVRRWVEKLFF. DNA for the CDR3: TGTGCCAGCAGCGTGAGGCGGTGGGTTGAAAAACTGTTTTTT.

The CDR3 DNA reads as TGTGCCAGCAGCTTAGGCGGGGGGAGAGACACTGAAGCTTTCTTT. Its protein is CASSLGGGRDTEAFF. The rearrangement links TRBV11-2 to TRBJ1-1, with D perhaps matching TRBD1 (5 bases). Trimming removed 1 base from V and 3 bases from J, with 12 bases in between. The V gene's germline CDR1 is SGHAT and CDR2 FQNNGV. The CDR3 extends over 15 amino acids. The variable domain in full, with the rest retrieved from reference TRBV11-2 and TRBJ1-1, is EAGVAQSPRYKIIEKRQSVAFWCNPISGHATLYWYQQILGQGPKLLIQFQNNGVVDDSQLPKDRFSAERLKGVDSTLKIQPAKLEDSAVYLCASSLGGGRDTEAFFGQGTRLTVV.

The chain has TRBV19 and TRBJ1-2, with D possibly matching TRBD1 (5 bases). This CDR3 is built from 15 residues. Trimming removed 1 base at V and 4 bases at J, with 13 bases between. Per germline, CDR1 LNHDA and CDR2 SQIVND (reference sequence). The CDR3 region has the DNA TGTGCCAGTAGTATAGGCCGCGCAGGGATCTATGGCTACACCTTC. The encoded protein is CASSIGRAGIYGYTF.

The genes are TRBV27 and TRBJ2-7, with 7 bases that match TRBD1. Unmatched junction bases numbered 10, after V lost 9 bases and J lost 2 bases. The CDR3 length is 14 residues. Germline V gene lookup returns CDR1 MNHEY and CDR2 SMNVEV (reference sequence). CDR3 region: CASSHRGITYEQYF. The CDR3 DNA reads TGTGCCAGTAGCCACAGGGGCATCACCTACGAGCAGTACTTC.

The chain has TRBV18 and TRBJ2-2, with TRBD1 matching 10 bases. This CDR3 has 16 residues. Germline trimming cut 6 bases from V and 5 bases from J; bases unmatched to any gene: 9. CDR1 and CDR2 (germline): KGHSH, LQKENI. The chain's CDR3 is CASSRPGQGLTGELFF. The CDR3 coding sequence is TGTGCCAGCTCGCGCCCGGGACAGGGGCTGACCGGGGAGCTGTTTTTT.

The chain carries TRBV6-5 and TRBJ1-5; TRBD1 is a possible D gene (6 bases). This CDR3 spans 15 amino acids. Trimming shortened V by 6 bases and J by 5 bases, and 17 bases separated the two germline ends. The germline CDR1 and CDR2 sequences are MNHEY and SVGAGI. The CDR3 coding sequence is TGTGCCAGCAGCGCGACGGACAGCAACCATCAGCCCCAGCATTTT. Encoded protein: CASSATDSNHQPQHF.

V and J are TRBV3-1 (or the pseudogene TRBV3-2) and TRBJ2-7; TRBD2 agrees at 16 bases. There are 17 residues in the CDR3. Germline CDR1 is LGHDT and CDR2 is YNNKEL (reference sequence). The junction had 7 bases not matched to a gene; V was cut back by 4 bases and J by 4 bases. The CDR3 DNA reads TGTGCCAGCAGCCGAGGGACTAGCGGGAGGGCCGCGTACGAGCAGTACTTC. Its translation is CASSRGTSGRAAYEQYF.

The CDR3 DNA sequence: TGTGCCAGCAGCTTCTTTGGACAGGGAGGAGAGACCCAGTACTTC. Translated: CASSFFGQGGETQYF. The V gene is TRBV7-3, the J gene TRBJ2-5, with 8 bases identical to TRBD1. V gave up 3 bases and J gave up 4 bases; unmatched junction bases: 7. CDR3 length: 15 residues. In germline, CDR1 is SGHTA, CDR2 FQGTGA.

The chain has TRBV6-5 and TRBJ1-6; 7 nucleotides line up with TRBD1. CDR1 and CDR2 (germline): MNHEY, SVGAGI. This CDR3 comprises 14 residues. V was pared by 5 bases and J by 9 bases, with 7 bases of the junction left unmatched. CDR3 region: CASSQRQGPSPLHF. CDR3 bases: TGTGCCAGCAGTCAGCGACAGGGTCCTTCACCCCTCCACTTT.

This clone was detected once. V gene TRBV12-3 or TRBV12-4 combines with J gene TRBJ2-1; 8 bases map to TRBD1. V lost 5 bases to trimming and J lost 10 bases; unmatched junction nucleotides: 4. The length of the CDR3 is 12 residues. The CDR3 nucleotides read TGTGCCAGCAGTGACAGGGGAGTCGAGCAGTTCTTC. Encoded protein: CASSDRGVEQFF.

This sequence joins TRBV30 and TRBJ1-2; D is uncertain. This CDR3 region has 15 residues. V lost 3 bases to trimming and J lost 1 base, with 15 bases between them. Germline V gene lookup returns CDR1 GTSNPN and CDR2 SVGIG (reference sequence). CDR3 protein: CAWSLGVLSNYGYTF. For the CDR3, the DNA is TGTGCCTGGAGCCTCGGGGTACTAAGTAACTATGGCTACACCTTC.

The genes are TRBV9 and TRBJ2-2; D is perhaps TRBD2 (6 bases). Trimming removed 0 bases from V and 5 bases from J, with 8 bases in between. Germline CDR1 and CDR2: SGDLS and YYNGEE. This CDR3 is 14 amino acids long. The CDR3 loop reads CASSVAGRTGELFF. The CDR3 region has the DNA TGTGCCAGCAGCGTAGCGGGGAGGACCGGGGAGCTGTTTTTT.

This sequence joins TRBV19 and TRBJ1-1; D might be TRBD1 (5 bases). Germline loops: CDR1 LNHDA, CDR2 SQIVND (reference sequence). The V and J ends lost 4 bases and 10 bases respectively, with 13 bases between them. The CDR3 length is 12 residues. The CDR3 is CASSTRRGGAFF. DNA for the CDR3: TGTGCCAGTAGTACCCGGCGGGGGGGAGCTTTCTTT.

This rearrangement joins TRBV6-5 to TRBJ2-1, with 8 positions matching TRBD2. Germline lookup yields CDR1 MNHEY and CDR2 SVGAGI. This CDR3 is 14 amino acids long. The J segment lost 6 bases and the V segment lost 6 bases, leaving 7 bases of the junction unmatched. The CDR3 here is CASSTPGLVNEQFF. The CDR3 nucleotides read TGTGCCAGCAGCACCCCGGGACTAGTCAATGAGCAGTTCTTC.